This record concerns one T cell receptor (beta chain) sequence. Repertoires were generated with immunoSEQ multiplex PCR, while TCRdb's copy carries only in-frame clones and drops some. The table has around 230,000 clones, 80% to 85% seen once. CD4+CD25+CD127- Tregs, CD4+CD25- non-Tregs, CD4 and CD8 cells were sorted. The data stem from a study of Tregs in tolerant kidney transplant recipients. This TCR derives from a human donor in good health. Material for sequencing was CD4+ T cells from blood.

The CDR3 loop reads CASSMGQGFYEQYF. CDR3 coding DNA: TGTGCCAGCAGTATGGGACAGGGTTTCTACGAGCAGTACTTC. V gene TRBV2 combines with J gene TRBJ2-7, with 9 bases fitting TRBD1. This CDR3 comprises 14 residues. Germline CDR1 SNHLY, CDR2 FYNNEI. Trimming took 5 bases from V and 3 from J; bases not matched to a gene: 5.